This note documents a single TCR beta chain sequence. Antigen specificity is unknown. Generated by immunoSEQ multiplex PCR, the TCRdb table keeps only in-frame clones and is missing some. The profile covers 70,000 to 95,000 clones, with less than 90% appearing a single time and roughly 1.1% taken by the ten largest. These data come from a study of OX40 agonist ivuxolimab in advanced cancers. Study-wide background: Hepatocellular carcinoma, melanoma, renal cell or head and neck cancer occurred in dose-escalation patients.

Study-wide points: Low normalized T-cell clonal expansion was additionally recorded for some nonresponders. There were, on average, more expanded clones in CD8+ T cells than in CD4+.

This material consisted of CD4+ or CD8+ T cells sorted from blood, taken in a trial of the OX40 agonist ivuxolimab. This receptor was obtained from an adult with an advanced solid tumor such as melanoma, head and neck, liver or kidney cancer.

The CDR3 DNA is TGTGCCAGCAGCTCGGGTCGCACCTCCAACCTTCAAGGTTCCTTC. Its protein is CASSSGRTSNLQGSF. The rearrangement links TRBV21-1 to TRBJ2-7; the table's D call of TRBD2 was not tested on the DNA. TRBV21-1 is described as a pseudogene. The CDR3 is made up of 15 amino acids.